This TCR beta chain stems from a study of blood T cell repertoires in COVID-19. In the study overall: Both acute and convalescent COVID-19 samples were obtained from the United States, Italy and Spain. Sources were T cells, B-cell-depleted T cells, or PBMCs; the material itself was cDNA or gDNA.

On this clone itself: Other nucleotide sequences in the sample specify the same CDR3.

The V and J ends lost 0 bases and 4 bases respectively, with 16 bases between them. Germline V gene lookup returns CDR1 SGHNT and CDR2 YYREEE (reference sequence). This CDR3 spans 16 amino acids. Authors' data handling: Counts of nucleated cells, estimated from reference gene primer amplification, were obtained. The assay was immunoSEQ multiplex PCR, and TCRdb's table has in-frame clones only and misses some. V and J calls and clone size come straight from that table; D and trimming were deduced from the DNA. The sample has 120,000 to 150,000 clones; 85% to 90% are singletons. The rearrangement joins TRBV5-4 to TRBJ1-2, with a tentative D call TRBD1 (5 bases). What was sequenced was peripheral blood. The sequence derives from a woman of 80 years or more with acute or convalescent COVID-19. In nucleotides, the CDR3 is TGTGCCAGCAGCTTGGCTTCAGGCAGGGTGGGCTATGGCTACACCTTC. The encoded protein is CASSLASGRVGYGYTF.